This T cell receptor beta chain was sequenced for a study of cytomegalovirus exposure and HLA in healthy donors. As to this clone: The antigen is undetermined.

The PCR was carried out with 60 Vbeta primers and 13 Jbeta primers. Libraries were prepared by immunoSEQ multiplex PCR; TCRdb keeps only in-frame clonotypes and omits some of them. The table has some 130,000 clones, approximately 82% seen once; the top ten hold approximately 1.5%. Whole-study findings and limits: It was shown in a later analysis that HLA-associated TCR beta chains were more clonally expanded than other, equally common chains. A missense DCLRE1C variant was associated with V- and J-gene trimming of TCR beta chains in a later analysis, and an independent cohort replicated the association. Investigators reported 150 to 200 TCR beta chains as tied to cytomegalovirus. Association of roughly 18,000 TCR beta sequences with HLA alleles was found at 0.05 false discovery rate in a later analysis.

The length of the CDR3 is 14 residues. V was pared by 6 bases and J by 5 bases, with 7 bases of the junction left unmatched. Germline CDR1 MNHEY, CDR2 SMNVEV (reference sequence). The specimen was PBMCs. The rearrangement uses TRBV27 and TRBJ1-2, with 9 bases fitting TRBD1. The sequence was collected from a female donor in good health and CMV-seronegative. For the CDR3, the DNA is TGTGCCAGCAGAGGGACAGGGTCCCTTTATGGCTACACCTTC. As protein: CASRGTGSLYGYTF.